Listed below are T cell receptor beta chains from one sample, sequenced in a study of blood T cell repertoires in COVID-19. Repertoires were generated with immunoSEQ multiplex PCR, while TCRdb's copy carries only in-frame clones and drops some. This table holds some 300,000 clones, about nine tenths found once. What was sequenced was PBMCs or T cells enriched from blood (not recorded which). These receptors were collected from a man aged 25 to 40 who had recovered from COVID-19. Both conserved end residues are part of each CDR3. Fields, in order: D gene, V gene, J gene, clone size, CDR3 protein, CDR3 DNA. The D gene is left open where the match is weak. Clone size appears in some rows only: once, few, many, or a class for an expanded clone.

d_call: TRBD1
v_call: TRBV27
j_call: TRBJ2-6
clone_size: -
cdr3_aa: CASSKGTGYLSGANVLTF
cdr3_nt: TGTGCCAGCAGTAAGGGGACAGGGTACCTTTCTGGGGCCAACGTCCTGACTTTC

d_call: TRBD2
v_call: TRBV5-5
j_call: TRBJ2-1
clone_size: once
cdr3_aa: CASSLRTSGDYNEQFF
cdr3_nt: TGTGCCAGCAGCTTGCGGACTAGCGGGGACTACAATGAGCAGTTCTTC

d_call: TRBD2
v_call: TRBV5-1
j_call: TRBJ2-2
clone_size: -
cdr3_aa: CASSLVAGGRTGELFF
cdr3_nt: TGCGCCAGCAGCTTGGTGGCGGGAGGGAGGACCGGGGAGCTGTTTTTT

d_call: -
v_call: TRBV3-1/TRBV3-2
j_call: TRBJ2-5
clone_size: -
cdr3_aa: CASSPKGVWTQYF
cdr3_nt: TGTGCCAGCAGCCCCAAGGGGGTATGGACCCAGTACTTC

d_call: TRBD1
v_call: TRBV18
j_call: TRBJ1-1
clone_size: -
cdr3_aa: CASSPDGQGDAFF
cdr3_nt: TGTGCCAGCTCACCGGACGGACAGGGTGATGCTTTCTTT

d_call: -
v_call: TRBV7-2
j_call: TRBJ2-7
clone_size: -
cdr3_aa: CASSFYFDEQYF
cdr3_nt: TGTGCCAGCAGCTTTTACTTCGACGAGCAGTACTTC

d_call: TRBD2
v_call: TRBV7-2
j_call: TRBJ2-3
clone_size: -
cdr3_aa: CASSLGPSGGTDTQYF
cdr3_nt: TGTGCCAGCAGCTTAGGTCCTAGCGGGGGCACAGATACGCAGTATTTT

d_call: TRBD2
v_call: TRBV7-2
j_call: TRBJ2-1
clone_size: -
cdr3_aa: CASSLGSAGGFNEQFF
cdr3_nt: TGTGCCAGCAGCTTAGGCTCAGCGGGAGGGTTTAATGAGCAGTTCTTC

d_call: TRBD1
v_call: TRBV12-5
j_call: TRBJ1-1
clone_size: -
cdr3_aa: CASGFIAGGNTEAFF
cdr3_nt: TGTGCTAGTGGTTTTATTGCAGGGGGCAACACTGAAGCTTTCTTT

d_call: -
v_call: TRBV29-1
j_call: TRBJ1-1
clone_size: -
cdr3_aa: CSVLDSLNTEAFF
cdr3_nt: TGCAGCGTATTGGACAGCTTGAACACTGAAGCTTTCTTT

d_call: -
v_call: TRBV29-1
j_call: TRBJ2-1
clone_size: -
cdr3_aa: CSVEEALNEQFF
cdr3_nt: TGCAGCGTTGAAGAGGCCCTCAATGAGCAGTTCTTC

d_call: TRBD1
v_call: TRBV10-3
j_call: TRBJ1-1
clone_size: -
cdr3_aa: CAIRHGTDNTEAFF
cdr3_nt: TGTGCCATCAGGCACGGGACAGACAACACTGAAGCTTTCTTT

d_call: TRBD1
v_call: TRBV10-2
j_call: TRBJ2-7
clone_size: -
cdr3_aa: CASRSGTGTYEQYF
cdr3_nt: TGCGCCAGCAGGTCCGGGACAGGTACCTACGAGCAGTACTTC

d_call: -
v_call: TRBV27
j_call: TRBJ2-2
clone_size: once
cdr3_aa: CASSFFRGTGELFF
cdr3_nt: TGTGCCAGCAGTTTCTTCAGGGGTACCGGGGAGCTGTTTTTT

d_call: -
v_call: TRBV9
j_call: TRBJ2-5
clone_size: once
cdr3_aa: CASSGTDRRMETQYF
cdr3_nt: TGTGCCAGCAGCGGTACGGACAGAAGGATGGAGACCCAGTACTTC

d_call: TRBD1
v_call: TRBV10-2
j_call: TRBJ2-3
clone_size: -
cdr3_aa: CASSERQGRNTQYF
cdr3_nt: TGCGCCAGCAGTGAGCGACAGGGACGAAATACGCAGTATTTT

d_call: TRBD2
v_call: TRBV7-9
j_call: TRBJ2-7
clone_size: -
cdr3_aa: CASSTGTSDYEQYF
cdr3_nt: TGTGCCAGCAGCACCGGGACTAGCGACTACGAGCAGTACTTC

d_call: TRBD1
v_call: TRBV6-5
j_call: TRBJ2-7
clone_size: once
cdr3_aa: CASSYSKAQGGEQYF
cdr3_nt: TGTGCCAGCAGTTACTCCAAGGCACAGGGGGGCGAGCAGTACTTC

d_call: -
v_call: TRBV24-1
j_call: TRBJ1-1
clone_size: once
cdr3_aa: CATSDSNRVNTEAFF
cdr3_nt: TGTGCCACCAGTGATTCCAACAGGGTTAACACTGAAGCTTTCTTT

d_call: -
v_call: TRBV28
j_call: TRBJ2-1
clone_size: once
cdr3_aa: CASSNRRLNEQFF
cdr3_nt: TGTGCCAGCAGTAACAGAAGGCTCAATGAGCAGTTCTTC

d_call: TRBD1
v_call: TRBV27
j_call: TRBJ2-1
clone_size: -
cdr3_aa: CASSSLRDRGRFEQFF
cdr3_nt: TGTGCCAGCAGTTCGCTCCGGGACAGGGGGCGATTTGAGCAGTTCTTC

d_call: -
v_call: TRBV29-1
j_call: TRBJ2-5
clone_size: -
cdr3_aa: CSVEDVGGGSPETQYF
cdr3_nt: TGCAGCGTTGAAGATGTGGGCGGAGGGTCCCCAGAGACCCAGTACTTC

d_call: TRBD1
v_call: TRBV7-9
j_call: TRBJ1-1
clone_size: -
cdr3_aa: CASSFPQGANTEAFF
cdr3_nt: TGTGCCAGCAGCTTTCCACAGGGGGCGAACACTGAAGCTTTCTTT

d_call: -
v_call: TRBV13
j_call: TRBJ1-2
clone_size: -
cdr3_aa: CASSLGRANYGYTF
cdr3_nt: TGTGCCAGCAGCTTGGGCAGGGCGAACTATGGCTACACCTTC

d_call: -
v_call: TRBV6-5
j_call: TRBJ2-2
clone_size: -
cdr3_aa: CASSYGGTVTGELFF
cdr3_nt: TGTGCCAGCAGTTACGGAGGGACAGTGACCGGGGAGCTGTTTTTT

d_call: TRBD1
v_call: TRBV24-1
j_call: TRBJ1-5
clone_size: -
cdr3_aa: CATMKGTGVNQPQHF
cdr3_nt: TGTGCCACCATGAAAGGGACAGGGGTTAATCAGCCCCAGCATTTT

d_call: -
v_call: TRBV29-1
j_call: TRBJ1-2
clone_size: once
cdr3_aa: CSVFKGDSYPGGYTF
cdr3_nt: TGCAGCGTTTTTAAGGGGGATTCCTACCCGGGGGGCTACACCTTC

d_call: -
v_call: TRBV24-1
j_call: TRBJ1-1
clone_size: -
cdr3_aa: CATSGGPGGEAFF
cdr3_nt: TGTGCCACCAGTGGGGGCCCCGGTGGGGAAGCTTTCTTT